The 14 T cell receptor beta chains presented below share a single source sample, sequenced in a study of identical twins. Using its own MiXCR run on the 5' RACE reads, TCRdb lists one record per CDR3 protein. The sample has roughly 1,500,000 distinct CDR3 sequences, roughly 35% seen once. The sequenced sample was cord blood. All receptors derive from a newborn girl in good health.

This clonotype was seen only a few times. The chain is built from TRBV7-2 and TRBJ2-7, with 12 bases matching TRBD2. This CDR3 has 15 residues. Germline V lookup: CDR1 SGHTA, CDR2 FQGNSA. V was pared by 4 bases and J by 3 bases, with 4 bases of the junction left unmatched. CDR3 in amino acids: CASSSTSGGYYEQYF. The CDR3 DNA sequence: TGTGCCAGCAGCTCCACTAGCGGGGGGTACTACGAGCAGTACTTC.

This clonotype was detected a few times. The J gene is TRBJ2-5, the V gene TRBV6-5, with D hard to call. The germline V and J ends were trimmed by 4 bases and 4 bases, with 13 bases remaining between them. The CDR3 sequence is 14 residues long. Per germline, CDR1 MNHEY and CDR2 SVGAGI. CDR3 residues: CASSSPYRIETQYF. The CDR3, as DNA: TGTGCCAGCAGTTCGCCCTATAGAATAGAGACCCAGTACTTC.

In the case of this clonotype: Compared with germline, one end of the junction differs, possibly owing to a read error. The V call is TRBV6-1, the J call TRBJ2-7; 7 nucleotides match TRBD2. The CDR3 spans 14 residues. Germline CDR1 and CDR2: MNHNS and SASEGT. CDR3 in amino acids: CASTKGLGRDEQYF. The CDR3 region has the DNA TGTGCGAGCACCAAAGGACTAGGGCGCGACGAGCAGTACTTC.

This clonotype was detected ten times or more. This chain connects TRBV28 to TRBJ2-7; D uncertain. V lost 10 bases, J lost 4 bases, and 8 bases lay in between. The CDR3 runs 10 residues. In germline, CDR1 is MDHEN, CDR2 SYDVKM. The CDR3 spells CATAPYEQYF. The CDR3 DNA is TGTGCCACCGCCCCTTACGAGCAGTACTTC.

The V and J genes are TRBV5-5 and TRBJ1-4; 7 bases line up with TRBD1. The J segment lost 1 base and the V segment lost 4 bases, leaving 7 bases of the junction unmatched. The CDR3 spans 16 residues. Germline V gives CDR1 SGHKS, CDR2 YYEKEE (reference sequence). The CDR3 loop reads CASSQLTGRTNEKLFF. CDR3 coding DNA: TGTGCCAGCAGCCAATTGACAGGGAGAACTAATGAAAAACTGTTTTTT.

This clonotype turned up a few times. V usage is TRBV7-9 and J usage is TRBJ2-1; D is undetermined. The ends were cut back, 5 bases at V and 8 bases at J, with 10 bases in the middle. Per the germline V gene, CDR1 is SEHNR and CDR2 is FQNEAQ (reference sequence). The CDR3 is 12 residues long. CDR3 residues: CASSRKGDEQFF. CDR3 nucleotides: TGTGCCAGCAGCCGGAAAGGCGATGAGCAGTTCTTC.

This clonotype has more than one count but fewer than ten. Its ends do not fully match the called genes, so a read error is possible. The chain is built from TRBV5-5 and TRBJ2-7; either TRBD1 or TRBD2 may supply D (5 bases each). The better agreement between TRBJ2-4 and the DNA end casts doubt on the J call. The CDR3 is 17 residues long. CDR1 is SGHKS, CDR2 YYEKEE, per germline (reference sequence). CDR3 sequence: CAGSLAQWGTFKNIQYF. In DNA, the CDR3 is TGTGCCGGCAGCTTGGCGCAGTGGGGGACCTTTAAAAACATTCAGTACTTC.

The CDR3, as DNA: TGTGCCAGCAGTTTTATGTTGGGGACTAGCTACGTTGATACGCAGTATTTT. Amino acids: CASSFMLGTSYVDTQYF. The chain joins TRBV27 to TRBJ2-3, with TRBD2 identical over 9 bases. Looked up from germline, CDR1 is MNHEY and CDR2 is SMNVEV (reference sequence). The CDR3 has 17 amino acids. Trimming cost V 3 bases and J 6 bases; bases outside gene matches: 13.

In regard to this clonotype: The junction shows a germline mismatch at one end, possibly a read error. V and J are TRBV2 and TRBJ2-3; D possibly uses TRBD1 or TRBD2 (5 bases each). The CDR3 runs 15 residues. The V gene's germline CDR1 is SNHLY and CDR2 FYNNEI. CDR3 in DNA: TGTGCTAGCAGGGTTCAGGAGGCTAGCACAGATACGCAGTATTTT. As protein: CASRVQEASTDTQYF.

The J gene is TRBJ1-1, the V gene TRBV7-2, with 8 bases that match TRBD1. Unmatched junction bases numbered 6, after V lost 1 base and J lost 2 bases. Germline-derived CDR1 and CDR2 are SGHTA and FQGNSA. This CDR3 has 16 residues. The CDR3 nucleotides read TGTGCCAGCAGCTTAGGCCGACAGGGGCTCAACACTGAAGCTTTCTTT. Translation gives CASSLGRQGLNTEAFF.

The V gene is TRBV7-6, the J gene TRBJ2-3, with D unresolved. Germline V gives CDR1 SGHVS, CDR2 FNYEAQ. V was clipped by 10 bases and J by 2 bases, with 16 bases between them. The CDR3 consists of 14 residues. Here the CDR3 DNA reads TGTGCCACCTCGGTAGGGCCGCTCACAGATACGCAGTATTTT. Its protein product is CATSVGPLTDTQYF. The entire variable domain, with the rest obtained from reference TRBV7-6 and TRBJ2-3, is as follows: GAGVSQSPRYKVTKRGQDVALRCDPISGHVSLYWYRQALGQGPEFLTYFNYEAQQDKSGLPNDRFSAERPEGSISTLTIQRTEQRDSAMYRCATSVGPLTDTQYFGPGTRLTVL.

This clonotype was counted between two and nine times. The chain's CDR3 is CASRRGRAADTQYF. The CDR3 DNA sequence: TGTGCCAGCAGAAGGGGGAGGGCCGCAGATACGCAGTATTTT. The gene calls are TRBV27 and TRBJ2-3, with D tentatively TRBD2 (7 bases). The CDR3 is 14 residues long. Germline values: CDR1 MNHEY, CDR2 SMNVEV (reference sequence). Trimming removed 6 bases at V and 4 bases at J, with 14 bases between.

CDR3 sequence: CAIRASGRDNEQFF. CDR3 in DNA: TGTGCCATCAGAGCTAGCGGGAGGGACAATGAGCAGTTCTTC. This rearrangement joins TRBV10-3 to TRBJ2-1; 12 positions agree with TRBD2. CDR1 is ENHRY and CDR2 is SYGVKD in the germline V gene. The CDR3 has 14 residues. Losses at the gene ends were 6 bases for V and 5 bases for J; bases not matched to a gene: 2.

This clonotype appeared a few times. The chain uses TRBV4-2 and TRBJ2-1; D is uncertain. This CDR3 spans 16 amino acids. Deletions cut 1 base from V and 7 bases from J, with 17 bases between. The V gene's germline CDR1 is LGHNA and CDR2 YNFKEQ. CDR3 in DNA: TGTGCCAGCAGCCAAGTCGGTTCTGAGTATAAGAATGAGCAGTTCTTC. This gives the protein CASSQVGSEYKNEQFF.